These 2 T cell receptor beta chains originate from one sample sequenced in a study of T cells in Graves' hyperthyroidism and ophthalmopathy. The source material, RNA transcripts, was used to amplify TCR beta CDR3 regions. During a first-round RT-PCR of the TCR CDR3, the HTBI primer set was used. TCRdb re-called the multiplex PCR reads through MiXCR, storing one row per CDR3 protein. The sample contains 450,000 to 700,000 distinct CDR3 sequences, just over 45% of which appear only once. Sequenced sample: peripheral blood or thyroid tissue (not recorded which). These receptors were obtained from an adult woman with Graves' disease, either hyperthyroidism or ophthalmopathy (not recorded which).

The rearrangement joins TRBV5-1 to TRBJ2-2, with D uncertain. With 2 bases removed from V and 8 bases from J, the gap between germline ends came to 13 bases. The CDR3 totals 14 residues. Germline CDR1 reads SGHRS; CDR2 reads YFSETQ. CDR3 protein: CASSFRTVRGELFF. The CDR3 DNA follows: TGCGCCAGCAGCTTTAGGACCGTCCGAGGGGAGCTGTTTTTT.

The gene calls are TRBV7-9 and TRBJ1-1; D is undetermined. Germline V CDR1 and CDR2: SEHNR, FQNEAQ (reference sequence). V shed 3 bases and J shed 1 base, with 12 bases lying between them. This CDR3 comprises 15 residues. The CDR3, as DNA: TGTGCCAGCAGCTTCGCCCGGACCCAGAACACTGAAGCTTTCTTT. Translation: CASSFARTQNTEAFF. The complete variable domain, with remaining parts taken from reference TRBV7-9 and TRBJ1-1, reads DTGVSQNPRHKITKRGQNVTFRCDPISEHNRLYWYRQTLGQGPEFLTYFQNEAQLEKSRLLSDRFSAERPKGSFSTLEIQRTEQGDSAMYLCASSFARTQNTEAFFGQGTRLTVV.